This TCR beta chain derives from a study of blood T cell repertoires in COVID-19 (TCRdb year 2020). As for the study more broadly: The collaborator samples originated in the United States, Italy and Spain and spanned the acute and convalescent phases of COVID-19. The prospective study material was composed of cDNA or gDNA derived from T cells, B-cell-depleted T cells, or PBMCs. Subjects who had been exposed to COVID-19, were actively infected with it, or had recovered from it provided the deeply sampled blood TCRbeta repertoires that made up the dataset. The repertoires were released in a freely available public database intended as a resource for research on the immune response to SARS-CoV-2. Samples came from the ongoing ImmuneRACE study (first 160 participants) plus 1,254 subjects from 6 global collaborators. The sample metadata nearly always contained a de-identified subject ID, COVID-19 status, age in years and sex. HLA class I and class II types, where available, came from metadata supplied by the sample provider rather than from assay-based typing. Paper-wide results and their limitations: Clinical and demographic metadata were provided uncurated, with the amount varying by source and participant.

On this clone itself: No antigen is known for it. The sample holds no much larger clone one base away, and base qualities are not on file.

TCRbeta CDR3 regions were amplified from genomic DNA using the immunoSEQ Assay, a bias-controlled multiplex PCR. The original methods were these. The number of nucleated cells in each sample was estimated by amplification of reference gene primers within the assay. To quantify the absolute abundance of each unique TCRbeta CDR3 rearrangement, sequence reads were collapsed and filtered. For each sample, productive Simpson clonality was calculated as the square root of Simpson's diversity index across productive rearrangements. Drawn from immuneACCESS, this table holds only the in-frame rearrangements with V and J called that TCRdb kept. Clones are partly lost; checked studies trace under half to an unresolved V gene and leave the rest unexplained. V, J and clone size are those of that table, while D and trimming were read from the DNA. The sample table contains 140,000 or so clones; only one count was recorded for over 70% of them. The top ten constitute approximately 10% of the sample.

Whole blood was collected in K2EDTA tubes by collaborating institutions according to the institutions' own protocols. For TCRbeta analysis, collaborator samples were shipped as frozen whole blood, as isolated PBMCs, or as DNA extracted from either sample type. Sample: peripheral blood. The sequence came from a man in his sixties with active or convalescent COVID-19.

The CDR3 reads CASSQHGAVYEQYF. The DNA is as follows: TGTGCCAGCAGCCAACATGGGGCAGTCTACGAGCAGTACTTC. The V and J segments used are TRBV14 and TRBJ2-7; the best D guess is TRBD1, with 5 bases matching. Looking up the germline V gene yields CDR1 SGHDN and CDR2 FVKESK. The CDR3 starts with the cysteine, ends with the phenylalanine, and has 14 residues. Only the CDR3 portion is preserved as DNA: 42 bases, with reading frame beginning at the first base. V drops 2 bases and J drops 3 bases, leaving 11 bases in between.